This entry concerns a single TCR beta chain. Its specificity is not known. CDR3 length: 15 amino acids. Trimming cost V 5 bases and J 2 bases, with 12 bases left between them. This specimen belongs to a study of T cells in Graves' hyperthyroidism and ophthalmopathy. Findings and caveats of the study: Before onset, by a median of approximately 6.8 months, the model predicted ophthalmopathy.

Template material for amplifying TCR beta CDR3 regions consisted of RNA transcripts. The study used the HTBI primer set for a first-round RT-PCR of the TCR CDR3. TCRdb reprocessed the multiplex PCR reads with MiXCR, giving one entry per CDR3 protein. Among under 350,000 distinct CDR3 sequences listed, about 17% were seen once. The specimen was blood. This chain connects TRBV12-3 or TRBV12-4 to TRBJ1-4; D gene unclear. The origin of this receptor is an older woman with Graves' ophthalmopathy. This CDR3 reads CASSAAGRTNEKLFF. Here the CDR3 DNA reads TGTGCCAGCAGTGCCGCGGGGAGGACTAATGAAAAACTGTTTTTT.